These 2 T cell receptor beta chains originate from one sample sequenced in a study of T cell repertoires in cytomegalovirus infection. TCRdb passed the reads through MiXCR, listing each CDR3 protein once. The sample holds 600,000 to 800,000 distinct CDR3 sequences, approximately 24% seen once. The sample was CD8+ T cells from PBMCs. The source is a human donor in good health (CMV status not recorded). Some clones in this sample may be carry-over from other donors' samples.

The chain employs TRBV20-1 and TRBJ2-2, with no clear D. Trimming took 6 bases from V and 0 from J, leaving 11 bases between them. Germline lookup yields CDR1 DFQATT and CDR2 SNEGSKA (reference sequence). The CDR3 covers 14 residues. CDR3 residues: CSAKTVANTGELFF. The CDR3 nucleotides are TGCAGTGCGAAGACGGTCGCGAACACCGGGGAGCTGTTTTTT.

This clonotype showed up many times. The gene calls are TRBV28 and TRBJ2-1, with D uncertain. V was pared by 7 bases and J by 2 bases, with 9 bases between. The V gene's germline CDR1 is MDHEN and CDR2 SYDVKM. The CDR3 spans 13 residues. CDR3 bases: TGTGCCAGCACTGCCTTAACCTACAATGAGCAGTTCTTC. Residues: CASTALTYNEQFF.